This T cell receptor beta chain was profiled in a study of blood T cell repertoires in COVID-19 (dated by TCRdb to 2018 to 2020). Regarding the research as a whole: Samples from collaborators originated in the United States, Italy and Spain and spanned both the acute and convalescent phases of COVID-19. Deeply sampled blood TCRbeta repertoires from subjects exposed to, actively infected with, or recovered from COVID-19 were included in the dataset. A de-identified subject ID, COVID-19 status, age in years and sex were almost always included in the sample metadata. The repertoires were released in a freely available public database meant as a resource for research on the immune response to SARS-CoV-2. Where HLA class I and class II types were available, the types were taken from metadata supplied by the sample provider, not from assay-based typing. The material from the prospective study consisted of cDNA or gDNA derived from T cells, B-cell-depleted T cells, or PBMCs. The samples were drawn from two sources: the first 160 participants of the ongoing ImmuneRACE study, and about 1,300 subjects contributed by 6 global collaborators. Broader findings and caveats from the paper: Clinical and demographic metadata were provided uncurated, with the amount varying by source and participant.

A word on this clone: Its antigen is currently not known. The record has no base qualities; no much larger clone is one base away.

The CDR3 has 16 amino acids, counting the end cysteine and phenylalanine. Only the CDR3 part of the read is kept: 48 bases, read in frame from the first base. Compared with germline, V lacks 2 bases and J lacks 2 bases; bases without a gene match: 3. The germline V gene supplies CDR1 SGHDT and CDR2 YYEEEE. TCRbeta CDR3 regions were amplified from genomic DNA using the immunoSEQ Assay, a bias-controlled multiplex PCR. As for the authors' bioinformatics: The number of nucleated cells in each sample was estimated by amplification of reference gene primers within the assay. To quantify the absolute abundance of each unique TCRbeta CDR3 rearrangement, sequence reads were collapsed and filtered. For each sample, productive Simpson clonality was calculated as the square root of Simpson's diversity index across productive rearrangements. In its TCRdb copy, this immuneACCESS table keeps in-frame sequences only and misses some clones. Where compared with another copy, unresolved V genes explain less than half of these, and the others have no known cause. D and trimming come from the DNA, and the V and J calls and clone size come from that table. For this sample the table gives 140,000 to 150,000 clones, of which 87% were detected only once. Of the sample, less than 0.95% is held by the ten largest clones.

The collaborating institutions used their own protocols to collect whole blood in K2EDTA tubes. For TCRbeta analysis, collaborator samples were shipped as frozen whole blood, as isolated PBMCs, or as DNA extracted from either sample type. This receptor was obtained from a woman in her fifties or sixties with acute or convalescent COVID-19. The specimen was peripheral blood. In this chain, TRBV5-6 is recombined with TRBJ2-3; 12 central bases correspond to TRBD2. CDR3 loop: CASSFGLAGSTDTQYF. The nucleotides read TGTGCCAGCAGCTTTGGACTAGCGGGATCCACAGATACGCAGTATTTT.